Listed below are T cell receptor beta chains from one sample, sequenced in a study of cytomegalovirus exposure and HLA in healthy donors. Sequencing used immunoSEQ multiplex PCR; TCRdb keeps in-frame clones, though not all of them. This table has some 160,000 clones, 60% to 80% appearing once. The sequencing sample was made of PBMCs. Receptor source: a male donor in good health and CMV-seronegative. Each CDR3 is given with its conserved first and last residue. Size values are once, few and many counts, or a class for expanded clones, and some rows have none.

J: TRBJ2-1; size: NA; V: TRBV11-2; CDR3: CASSLAGRVGDEQFF
J: TRBJ1-5; size: NA; V: TRBV6-5; CDR3: CASSSTRFRVDQPQHF
J: TRBJ1-4; size: NA; V: TRBV9; CDR3: CASSPREGKLFF
J: TRBJ2-1; size: NA; V: TRBV10-3; CDR3: CAISTGSSYNEQFF
J: TRBJ1-4; size: NA; V: TRBV4-3; CDR3: CASSQDLREKLFF
J: TRBJ1-5; size: NA; V: TRBV5-8; CDR3: CASSLEGTGNQPRHF
J: TRBJ1-1; size: once; V: TRBV30; CDR3: CAWSKRGTHFNTEAFF
J: TRBJ1-2; size: few; V: TRBV28; CDR3: CASSLLQGIRTYGYTF
J: TRBJ2-7; size: NA; V: TRBV27; CDR3: CASSFRPGIYEQYF
J: TRBJ2-3; size: NA; V: TRBV7-9; CDR3: CASSSSTDTQYF
J: TRBJ2-3; size: NA; V: TRBV9; CDR3: CASSVGVSGGTDTQYF
J: TRBJ2-7; size: NA; V: TRBV18; CDR3: CASSHGPPGPGYEQYF
J: TRBJ1-1; size: NA; V: TRBV7-9; CDR3: CASRYRENTEAFF
J: TRBJ2-7; size: NA; V: TRBV6-5; CDR3: CASSYSGGLFYEQYF
J: TRBJ1-2; size: NA; V: TRBV19; CDR3: CASSPGQSLVYGYTF
J: TRBJ2-7; size: NA; V: TRBV2; CDR3: CASSGDNYEQYF
J: TRBJ2-3; size: few; V: TRBV9; CDR3: CASSVAELAGGTDTQYF
J: TRBJ1-2; size: NA; V: TRBV30; CDR3: CASYRVLGGYTF
J: TRBJ2-3; size: NA; V: TRBV2; CDR3: CASRELPSVMDTQYF
J: TRBJ2-7; size: NA; V: TRBV7-8; CDR3: CASSPGRLNYEQYF
J: TRBJ2-7; size: NA; V: TRBV7-9; CDR3: CASSPSIQGASYEQYF
J: TRBJ2-5; size: NA; V: TRBV27; CDR3: CASSYLAEETQYF
J: TRBJ1-4; size: many; V: TRBV6-5; CDR3: CATRRGSTNEKLFF
J: TRBJ2-1; size: NA; V: TRBV29-1; CDR3: CSARGQARNEQFF
J: TRBJ1-3; size: few; V: TRBV7-3; CDR3: CASSPIGVDYVGNTIYF
J: TRBJ2-1; size: few; V: TRBV18; CDR3: CASSPGRAGHNEQFF
J: TRBJ1-1; size: NA; V: TRBV13; CDR3: CANTREQHSEAFF
J: TRBJ1-3; size: NA; V: TRBV18; CDR3: CASSSVAAQASGGNTIYF
J: TRBJ1-1; size: NA; V: TRBV19; CDR3: CASSSIQGTNTEAFF
J: TRBJ2-1; size: NA; V: TRBV7-6; CDR3: CASSLGGRGVYNEQFF
J: TRBJ1-2; size: few; V: TRBV25-1; CDR3: CASSGLTGYYGYTF
J: TRBJ1-3; size: NA; V: TRBV4-1; CDR3: CASSQQTGAGNTIYF
J: TRBJ2-1; size: NA; V: TRBV14; CDR3: CASSWTSASYNEQFF
J: TRBJ2-5; size: NA; V: TRBV27; CDR3: CASSLLGGVAAETQYF
J: TRBJ2-3; size: NA; V: TRBV19; CDR3: CASGTPGLAGAADTQYF
J: TRBJ2-1; size: NA; V: TRBV19; CDR3: CASSRNRDRTYNEQFF
J: TRBJ2-2; size: NA; V: TRBV4-2; CDR3: CATTPGLAGDRTGELFF
J: TRBJ1-4; size: NA; V: TRBV19; CDR3: CASSSVTGEKLFF
J: TRBJ2-5; size: NA; V: TRBV7-2; CDR3: CASRTSGGYQETQYF
J: TRBJ2-7; size: NA; V: TRBV7-9; CDR3: CASSLVGSRGSYEQYF
J: TRBJ2-1; size: NA; V: TRBV6-6; CDR3: CASSYKVGSSYNEQFF
J: TRBJ1-6; size: NA; V: TRBV23-1; CDR3: CASSLRTADSPLHF
J: TRBJ1-4; size: NA; V: TRBV28; CDR3: CASQGGVKEKLFF
J: TRBJ1-2; size: NA; V: TRBV27; CDR3: CASSLSLTDNYGYTF
J: TRBJ1-2; size: NA; V: TRBV6-5; CDR3: CASSYGRGSSYGYTF
J: TRBJ1-4; size: NA; V: TRBV5-1; CDR3: CASSLNAPGRNEKLFF
J: TRBJ2-5; size: NA; V: TRBV7-2; CDR3: CAASSSGRVGETQYF
J: TRBJ1-2; size: NA; V: TRBV10-3; CDR3: CAISESEGQSGHGYTF